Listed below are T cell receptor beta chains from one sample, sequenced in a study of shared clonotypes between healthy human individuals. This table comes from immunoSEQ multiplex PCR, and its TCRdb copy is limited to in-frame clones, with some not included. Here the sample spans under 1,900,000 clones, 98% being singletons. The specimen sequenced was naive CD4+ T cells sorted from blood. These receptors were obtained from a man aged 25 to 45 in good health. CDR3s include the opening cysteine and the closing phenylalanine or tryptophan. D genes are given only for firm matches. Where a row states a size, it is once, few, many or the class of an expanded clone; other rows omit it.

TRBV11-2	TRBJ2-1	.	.	CASSKAGREQFF	TGTGCCAGCAGCAAAGCAGGCCGGGAGCAGTTCTTC
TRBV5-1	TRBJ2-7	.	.	CASSLVLQGLTEQYF	TGCGCCAGCAGCTTGGTGCTTCAGGGCCTCACCGAGCAGTACTTC
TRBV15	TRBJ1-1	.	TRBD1	CATSSSRQGNTEAFF	TGTGCCACCAGCAGTTCCCGACAGGGTAATACTGAAGCTTTCTTT
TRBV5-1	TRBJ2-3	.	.	CASSPNTRTSDGTDTQYF	TGCGCCAGCAGCCCTAACACTAGGACCAGCGATGGCACAGATACGCAGTATTTT
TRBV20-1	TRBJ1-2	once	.	CSASPHYGYTF	TGCAGTGCTAGTCCCCACTATGGCTACACCTTC
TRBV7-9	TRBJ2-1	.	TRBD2	CASSPLRLAAVF	TGTGCCAGCAGCCCATTAAGACTAGCTGCAGTCTTC
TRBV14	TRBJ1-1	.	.	CASSQGVTWRMNTEAFF	TGTGCCAGCAGCCAAGGCGTAACTTGGCGGATGAACACTGAAGCTTTCTTT
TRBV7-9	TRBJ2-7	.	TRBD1	CASSLVDRDRLYEQYF	TGTGCCAGCAGCTTAGTAGATCGGGACAGATTATACGAGCAGTACTTC
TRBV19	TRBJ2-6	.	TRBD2	CASSIALTGTSGQVGANVLTF	TGTGCCAGTAGTATAGCCCTTACCGGGACTAGCGGGCAAGTTGGGGCCAACGTCCTGACTTTC
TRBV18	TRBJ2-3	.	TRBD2	CASSPPSGDTQYF	TGTGCCAGCTCACCACCTAGCGGGGATACGCAGTATTTT
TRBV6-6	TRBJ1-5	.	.	CASSYEGGSNQPQHF	TGTGCCAGCAGTTACGAGGGGGGGAGCAATCAGCCCCAGCATTTT
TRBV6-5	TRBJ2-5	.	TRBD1	CASSYSQGQETQYF	TGTGCCAGCAGTTACTCACAGGGGCAAGAGACCCAGTACTTC
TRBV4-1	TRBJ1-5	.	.	CASSQGSGGYNQPQHF	TGCGCCAGCAGCCAAGGATCGGGGGGGTACAATCAGCCCCAGCATTTT
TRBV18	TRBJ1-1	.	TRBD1	CASSPPSLAGGTEAFF	TGTGCCAGCTCACCACCGTCATTGGCAGGGGGCACTGAAGCTTTCTTT
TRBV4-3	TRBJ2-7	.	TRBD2	CASSQDFGGSGYEQYF	TGCGCCAGCAGCCAAGATTTTGGCGGGAGTGGCTACGAGCAGTACTTC
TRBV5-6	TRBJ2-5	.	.	CASSFPSLEETQYF	TGTGCCAGCAGCTTCCCTAGCCTGGAAGAGACCCAGTACTTC
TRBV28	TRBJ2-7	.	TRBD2	CASSLPGGQYF	TGTGCCAGCAGTTTACCGGGGGGGCAGTACTTC
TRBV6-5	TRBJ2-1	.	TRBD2	CASSYSRLAGNEQFF	TGTGCCAGCAGTTACTCGAGGCTAGCGGGCAATGAGCAGTTCTTC
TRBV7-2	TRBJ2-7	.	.	CASSLAGQGGTYEQYF	TGTGCCAGCAGCTTAGCGGGACAAGGGGGAACCTACGAGCAGTACTTC
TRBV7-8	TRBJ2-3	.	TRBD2	CASSFTSGRGADTQYF	TGTGCCAGCAGCTTTACTAGCGGGAGAGGGGCAGATACGCAGTATTTT
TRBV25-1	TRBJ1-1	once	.	CASRALAGNTEAFF	TGTGCCAGCAGGGCCCTCGCGGGGAACACTGAAGCTTTCTTT
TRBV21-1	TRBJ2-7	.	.	CASFKDEQYF	TGTGCCAGCTTCAAGGACGAGCAGTACTTC
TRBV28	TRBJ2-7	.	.	CASRLSGIYEQYF	TGTGCCAGCAGACTATCAGGGATCTACGAGCAGTACTTC
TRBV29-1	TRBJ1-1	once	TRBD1	CSVEFYRGLGAFF	TGCAGCGTTGAGTTTTACAGGGGGCTGGGAGCTTTCTTT
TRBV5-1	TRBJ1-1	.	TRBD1	CASSSRDRVKTEAFF	TGCGCCAGCAGCTCCCGCGACAGGGTGAAAACTGAAGCTTTCTTT
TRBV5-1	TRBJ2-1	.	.	CASSHEPGSYNEQFF	TGCGCCAGCAGCCACGAGCCCGGGTCCTACAATGAGCAGTTCTTC
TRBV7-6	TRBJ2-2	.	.	CASSTSLTNTGELFF	TGTGCCAGCAGTACCTCCTTGACGAACACCGGGGAGCTGTTTTTT
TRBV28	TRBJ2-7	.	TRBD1	CASSQPPSRSRGRSYEQYF	TGTGCCAGCAGTCAACCTCCATCACGTTCCAGGGGGCGCAGCTACGAGCAGTACTTC
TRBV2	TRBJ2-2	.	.	CASNGVGANTGELFF	TGTGCCAGCAATGGGGTAGGGGCGAACACCGGGGAGCTGTTTTTT
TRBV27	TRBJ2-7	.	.	CASSSLYEQYF	TGTGCCAGCAGTTCCTTATACGAGCAGTACTTC
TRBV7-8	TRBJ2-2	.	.	CASREVGVAGELFF	TGTGCCAGCAGGGAAGTGGGGGTTGCCGGGGAGCTGTTTTTT
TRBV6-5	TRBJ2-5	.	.	CASSYSRRGSAKTQYF	TGTGCCAGCAGTTACTCAAGGCGGGGTTCGGCAAAGACCCAGTACTTC
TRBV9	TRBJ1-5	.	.	CASSPQWRNQPQHF	TGTGCCAGCAGCCCCCAATGGAGGAATCAGCCCCAGCATTTT
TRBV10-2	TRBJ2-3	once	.	CASSELREWAQYF	TGCGCCAGCAGTGAGCTGAGGGAGTGGGCGCAGTATTTT
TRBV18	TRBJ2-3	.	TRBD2	CASSPLSGSTDTQYF	TGTGCCAGCTCACCTCTTAGCGGGAGCACAGATACGCAGTATTTT
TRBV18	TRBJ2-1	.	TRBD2	CASSTGLAGGNEQFF	TGTGCCAGCTCAACGGGACTAGCGGGGGGCAATGAGCAGTTCTTC
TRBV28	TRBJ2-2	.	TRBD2	CASSFVAGAFGELFF	TGTGCCAGCAGTTTTGTTGCGGGAGCTTTCGGGGAGCTGTTTTTT
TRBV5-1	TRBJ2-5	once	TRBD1	CASSPGTGGFGTQYF	TGCGCCAGCAGCCCCGGGACAGGGGGCTTCGGGACCCAGTACTTC
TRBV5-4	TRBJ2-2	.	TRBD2	CASSVAGGPTGGELFF	TGTGCCAGCAGCGTAGCGGGAGGCCCTACAGGCGGGGAGCTGTTTTTT
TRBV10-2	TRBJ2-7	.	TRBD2	CASSESTRLAGATYF	TGCGCCAGCAGTGAGTCGACTCGACTAGCGGGAGCCACGTACTTC
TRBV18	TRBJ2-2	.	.	CASSPRGDGPEVGTGELFF	TGTGCCAGCTCACCACGGGGGGACGGACCCGAAGTTGGCACCGGGGAGCTGTTTTTT
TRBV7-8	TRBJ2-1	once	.	CASSLGISRGAYNEQFF	TGTGCCAGCAGCTTAGGAATCAGTCGGGGGGCTTACAATGAGCAGTTCTTC
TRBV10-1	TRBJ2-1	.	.	CASSEALASEYNEQFF	TGCGCCAGCAGTGAGGCCCTGGCTAGCGAGTACAATGAGCAGTTCTTC
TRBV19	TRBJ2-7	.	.	CASSYRKGYEQYF	TGTGCCAGTAGTTATAGGAAGGGCTACGAGCAGTACTTC
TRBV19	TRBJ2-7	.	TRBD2	CASRAAGDYKSYEQYF	TGTGCCAGTAGGGCGGCGGGGGACTACAAATCCTACGAGCAGTACTTC
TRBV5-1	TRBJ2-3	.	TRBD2	CASSSRSRLAGGTTDTQYF	TGCGCCAGCAGCTCGCGGTCTCGTTTGGCGGGAGGGACCACAGATACGCAGTATTTT
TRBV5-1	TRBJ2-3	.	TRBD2	CASSSPDGGLARSDTQYF	TGCGCCAGCAGCTCCCCTGACGGGGGACTAGCGAGATCAGATACGCAGTATTTT
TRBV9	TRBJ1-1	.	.	CASGPTGWNTEAFF	TGTGCCAGCGGCCCTACAGGGTGGAACACTGAAGCTTTCTTT
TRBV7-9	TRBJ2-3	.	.	CASSLGRMASDTQYF	TGTGCCAGCAGCTTGGGGAGGATGGCCTCTGATACGCAGTATTTT
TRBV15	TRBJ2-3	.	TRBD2	CATSREWGGADTQYF	TGTGCCACCAGCAGGGAATGGGGGGGAGCAGATACGCAGTATTTT